The 26 T cell receptor beta chains listed next were all sequenced from one sample in a study of CD8 T cells in Susac syndrome (dated by TCRdb to the late 2010s). Library method: the immunoSEQ multiplex PCR assay. RNA was extracted with the RNeasy kit and roughly 0.45 to 1 ug was reverse transcribed using random hexamers. TCRdb reanalyzed the raw reads on its own, using fastp at Q25 for trimming and MiXCR for clone calling, and kept in-frame beta chains. CDR3 protein duplicates are merged, each entry listing the most common genes and DNA. This sample holds hundreds of thousands of distinct CDR3 sequences; around 89% were observed only once. Of the sample, roughly 0.17% falls within the top ten clones. The source material was CD8+ T cells from PBMCs. The receptors stem from a human donor with multiple sclerosis.

The chain couples TRBV18 to TRBJ2-1, with D possibly being TRBD2 (6 bases). This CDR3 contains 14 residues. V was clipped by 3 bases and J by 6 bases, with 12 bases between them. Germline CDR1 and CDR2: KGHSH and LQKENI. The CDR3 sequence: CASSPLTSSNEQFF. In DNA, the CDR3 is TGTGCCAGCTCACCCTTGACTAGTTCCAATGAGCAGTTCTTC. Together with reference TRBV18 and TRBJ2-1, the CDR3 gives the full variable domain: NAGVMQNPRHLVRRRGQEARLRCSPMKGHSHVYWYRQLPEEGLKFMVYLQKENIIDESGMPKERFSAEFPKEGPSILRIQQVVRGDSAAYFCASSPLTSSNEQFFGPGTRLTVL.

The gene calls are TRBV7-9 and TRBJ2-7, with a weak D call TRBD2 (6 bases). CDR1 is SEHNR and CDR2 is FQNEAQ in the germline V gene (reference sequence). V dropped 6 bases and J dropped 3 bases, with 15 bases sitting between them. This CDR3 comprises 14 residues. The CDR3 sequence: CASRTGTGIYEQYF. DNA of the CDR3: TGTGCCAGCAGAACCGGGACTGGTATCTACGAGCAGTACTTC.

The J gene is TRBJ1-2, the V gene TRBV20-1, with D maybe TRBD1 (5 bases). This CDR3 has 11 residues. Germline V lookup: CDR1 DFQATT, CDR2 SNEGSKA (reference sequence). V dropped 3 bases and J dropped 6 bases, with 8 bases sitting between them. The DNA of the CDR3 is TGCAGTGCTAGTCCAGGGCATGGCTACACCTTC. Protein sequence: CSASPGHGYTF.

The rearrangement joins TRBV20-1 to TRBJ2-7; D might be TRBD2 (6 bases). The ends were cut back, 7 bases at V and 0 bases at J, with 13 bases in the middle. The germline V gene has CDR1 DFQATT and CDR2 SNEGSKA (reference sequence). This CDR3 has 13 residues. The CDR3 spells CSGWTGSSYEQYF. The CDR3 coding sequence is TGCAGTGGATGGACCGGGAGCTCCTACGAGCAGTACTTC.

The rearrangement joins TRBV4-1 to TRBJ2-7; D is undetermined. This CDR3 has 16 amino acids. Germline V gene lookup returns CDR1 MGHRA and CDR2 YSYEKL. The V end lost 1 base, the J end lost 6 bases, and 19 bases lay between the germline ends. The CDR3 loop reads CASSQAVGLGLGEQYF. The CDR3 region has the DNA TGCGCCAGCAGCCAAGCCGTAGGGCTTGGGCTTGGCGAGCAGTACTTC.

This chain connects TRBV6-2 or TRBV6-3 to TRBJ2-5; D not certain. CDR1 is MNHEY and CDR2 is SVGEGT in the germline V gene. V was trimmed by 4 bases and J by 5 bases, leaving 11 bases between them. The CDR3 length is 13 residues. CDR3 in DNA: TGTGCCAGCAGTTTAGGAGAATTGGAGACCCAGTACTTC. It translates to CASSLGELETQYF.

The V gene is TRBV5-6, the J gene TRBJ2-2; no reliable D call. The CDR3 length is 14 residues. The germline CDR1 and CDR2 sequences are SGHDT and YYEEEE. V lost 0 bases and J lost 7, with 10 bases in between. CDR3 nucleotides: TGTGCCAGCAGCTTGGGCGCAGCGATCGGGGAGCTGTTTTTT. The encoded protein is CASSLGAAIGELFF.

This chain links TRBV4-3 with TRBJ2-5; D unresolved. V dropped 2 bases and J dropped 10 bases, with 14 bases sitting between them. Germline assignment: CDR1 LGHNA and CDR2 YSLEER. This CDR3 spans 13 amino acids. CDR3 DNA sequence: TGCGCCAGCAGCCAATCCCCACCAGAAGACCAGTACTTC. This codes for CASSQSPPEDQYF.

The rearrangement uses TRBV2 and TRBJ1-4, with D perhaps matching TRBD1 (6 bases). V was cut by 6 bases and J by 4 bases, with 18 bases left in between. CDR3 size: 16 residues. CDR1 and CDR2 from the germline V gene are SNHLY and FYNNEI. CDR3: CASSARTDPNNEKLFF. As DNA, the CDR3 is TGTGCCAGCAGCGCCCGGACAGATCCTAATAATGAAAAACTGTTTTTT.

V is TRBV21-1 and J is TRBJ1-1; the table calls TRBD1, which could not be checked here. TRBV21-1 is listed as a pseudogene. The CDR3 contains 15 residues. CDR3 sequence (DNA): TGTGCCAGCAGCCCCCGGGACGGACCGAACACTGAAGCTTTCTTT. It is translated as CASSPRDGPNTEAFF.

V and J are TRBV10-3 and TRBJ1-1, with TRBD1 as a possible D gene (6 bases). Deletions cut 5 bases from V and 3 bases from J, with 10 bases between. Per germline, CDR1 ENHRY and CDR2 SYGVKD. The CDR3 is made up of 13 amino acids. The CDR3 sequence is CAISPAGDTEAFF. The CDR3, as DNA: TGTGCCATCAGTCCCGCAGGGGACACTGAAGCTTTCTTT.

The rearrangement joins TRBV28 to TRBJ1-6, with TRBD1 identical over 8 bases. The CDR3 is 16 residues long. Per the germline V gene, CDR1 is MDHEN and CDR2 is SYDVKM. V shed 1 base and J 10 bases; nucleotides not matched to a gene: 9. The CDR3 sequence is CASSLSSDRGNSPLHF. CDR3 DNA: TGTGCCAGCAGTTTATCCAGCGACAGGGGCAACTCACCCCTCCACTTT.

The J gene is TRBJ1-1, the V gene TRBV5-5; 7 nucleotides align to TRBD1. This CDR3 comprises 11 residues. The V segment lost 3 bases and the J segment 11 bases; nucleotides outside the gene matches: 4. In germline, CDR1 is SGHKS, CDR2 YYEKEE (reference sequence). In DNA, the CDR3 is TGTGCCAGCAGCTCCACAGGGGATGCTTTCTTT. It encodes CASSSTGDAFF.

The V and J genes are TRBV15 and TRBJ2-7, with D tentatively TRBD2 (6 bases). CDR1 and CDR2 from the germline V gene are LNHNV and YYDKDF (reference sequence). This CDR3 is 14 amino acids long. The ends were cut back, 0 bases at V and 6 bases at J, with 12 bases in the middle. CDR3 DNA sequence: TGTGCCACCAGCAGAGAGCGACTAGGAGGCGAGCAGTACTTC. Its translation: CATSRERLGGEQYF.

This chain connects TRBV20-1 to TRBJ2-7; 8 bases align to TRBD2. The CDR3 has 13 residues. Trimming at V came to 3 bases and at J to 0 bases, leaving 1 base not matched to a gene. Germline CDR1 reads DFQATT; CDR2 reads SNEGSKA (reference sequence). CDR3: CSASGGGSYEQYF. CDR3 DNA: TGCAGTGCTAGCGGGGGGGGCTCCTACGAGCAGTACTTC.

This clonotype was seen more than once but under ten times. Here the CDR3 reads CASSPLGGKGETQYF. Written as DNA, the CDR3 is TGTGCCAGCAGTCCCCTAGGGGGGAAGGGGGAGACCCAGTACTTC. The chain has TRBV27 and TRBJ2-5, with D perhaps TRBD1 or TRBD2 (6 bases each). The CDR3 runs to 15 residues. V was cut by 5 bases and J by 5 bases, with 18 bases left in between. Germline CDR1 MNHEY, CDR2 SMNVEV (reference sequence).

V gene TRBV11-2 combines with J gene TRBJ2-7, with a tentative D call TRBD2 (5 bases). The CDR3 length is 15 residues. The V end was cut by 1 base, the J end by 3 bases, with 13 bases between. Per germline, CDR1 SGHAT and CDR2 FQNNGV. CDR3 loop: CASSLGFGVLYEQYF. DNA for the CDR3: TGTGCCAGCAGCTTAGGGTTCGGGGTGCTCTACGAGCAGTACTTC. The full variable domain, rest sourced from reference TRBV11-2 and TRBJ2-7, is EAGVAQSPRYKIIEKRQSVAFWCNPISGHATLYWYQQILGQGPKLLIQFQNNGVVDDSQLPKDRFSAERLKGVDSTLKIQPAKLEDSAVYLCASSLGFGVLYEQYFGPGTRLTVT.

V and J are TRBV9 and TRBJ2-1; 13 bases fit TRBD2. CDR1 is SGDLS and CDR2 is YYNGEE in the germline V gene. V dropped 6 bases and J dropped 9; count of bases not matched to a gene: 9. This CDR3 comprises 15 residues. The CDR3 bases are TGTGCCAGCACCCGGACTAGCGGGAGTGAAAGTGAGCAGTTCTTC. It is translated as CASTRTSGSESEQFF.

The chain has TRBV13 and TRBJ2-1; 9 bases line up with TRBD2. The length of the CDR3 is 16 residues. The germline gives CDR1 PRHDT, CDR2 FYEKMQ (reference sequence). The trim removed 7 bases at V and 5 bases at J, leaving 12 bases unmatched. CDR3: CASTSGGTSPDNEQFF. CDR3 bases: TGTGCCAGCACCTCCGGCGGGACTAGCCCTGACAATGAGCAGTTCTTC.

The V and J genes are TRBV6-2 or TRBV6-3 and TRBJ1-1; D might be TRBD1 (5 bases). The CDR3 consists of 15 residues. Looked up from germline, CDR1 is MNHEY and CDR2 is SVGEGT. V lost 4 bases to trimming and J lost 0 bases, with 12 bases between them. This chain's CDR3 is CASSWDRYMNTEAFF. CDR3 nucleotide sequence: TGTGCCAGCAGTTGGGACCGTTACATGAACACTGAAGCTTTCTTT.

The chain is built from TRBV19 and TRBJ1-1; TRBD1 matches at 8 bases. The junction had 11 bases not matched to a gene; V was cut back by 5 bases and J by 0 bases. CDR3 length: 17 residues. Germline V gene sequence: CDR1 LNHDA, CDR2 SQIVND (reference sequence). Here the CDR3 reads CASSSNVARGLNTEAFF. The CDR3 nucleotides read TGTGCCAGTAGTTCCAACGTGGCCAGGGGGCTGAACACTGAAGCTTTCTTT.

The chain joins TRBV19 to TRBJ1-2; maybe TRBD1 (5 bases). The V gene lost 8 bases and the J gene lost 3 bases, with 13 bases spanning the gap. The V gene's germline CDR1 is LNHDA and CDR2 SQIVND (reference sequence). There are 13 residues in the CDR3. The CDR3 coding sequence is TGTGCCAGTCTGGGACCGAAGTACTATGGCTACACCTTC. Protein sequence: CASLGPKYYGYTF.

The chain has TRBV2 and TRBJ2-4; unclear D gene. Germline CDR1 is SNHLY and CDR2 is FYNNEI. The CDR3 spans 14 residues. V dropped 6 bases and J dropped 0 bases, with 9 bases sitting between them. CDR3 in amino acids: CASSDWVAKNIQYF. In DNA form, the CDR3 reads TGTGCCAGCAGCGATTGGGTAGCCAAAAACATTCAGTACTTC.

This rearrangement joins TRBV7-9 to TRBJ1-4; D perhaps matches TRBD1 (5 bases). Trimming cost V 1 base and J 11 bases, with 17 bases left between them. This CDR3 region has 15 residues. Germline assignment: CDR1 SEHNR and CDR2 FQNEAQ (reference sequence). CDR3 region: CASSLVPGTTGKLFF. The CDR3 DNA follows: TGTGCCAGCAGCTTAGTGCCCGGGACGACGGGGAAACTGTTTTTT.

The chain employs TRBV4-1 and TRBJ2-3; 8 nucleotides line up with TRBD1. This CDR3 contains 15 residues. Germline V lookup: CDR1 MGHRA, CDR2 YSYEKL. After removal of 1 base from V and 1 base from J, the junction contained 1 base not matched to a gene. CDR3 loop: CASSQVGQGTDTQYF. The CDR3 nucleotides read TGCGCCAGCAGCCAAGTGGGACAGGGCACAGATACGCAGTATTTT.

The genes are TRBV7-8 and TRBJ1-1, with 9 nucleotides matching TRBD1. The CDR3 consists of 14 residues. CDR1 is SGHVS, CDR2 FQNEAQ, per germline. The J segment lost 3 bases and the V segment lost 4 bases, leaving 3 bases of the junction unmatched. CDR3 sequence reads: CASSSGQGDTEAFF. Written as DNA, the CDR3 is TGTGCCAGCAGCTCGGGACAGGGTGACACTGAAGCTTTCTTT.